The clone carrying this T cell receptor (beta chain) was observed a handful of times. What it binds is unknown. The sample originates from a study of vaccination effects on CD4 cells after COVID-19. Under the ViraFEST assay, PBMC were stimulated with viral peptide pools so that antigen-specific CD4+ T cells expanded. Sequencing was performed afterwards. Following 10 days of culture, CD4+ T cells were isolated. Everyone in the study got two shots of either the BNT162b2 or mRNA-1273 vaccine. Wells containing two million PBMC each were cultured with about 9 IU/ml IL-2 and 8 to 10 ug/ml peptides. V lost 0 bases and J 8 bases, leaving 13 bases between the germline ends. Per germline, CDR1 LGHNA and CDR2 YNFKEQ. The CDR3 spans 15 residues. Method: immunoSEQ multiplex PCR; TCRdb's copy keeps in-frame clones and lacks some. The sample carries fewer than 40,000 clones, roughly 79% recorded once.

The receptor was derived from a human donor who received a COVID-19 vaccine. Some clones in this sample may be carry-over from other donors' samples. The chain employs TRBV4-2 and TRBJ1-4; no firm D call. The sequenced sample was CD4+ T cells from PBMCs cultured with HCoV-NL63 spike peptides, obtained after COVID-19 vaccination. This CDR3 reads CASSQDGKGREKLFF. The CDR3 coding sequence is TGTGCCAGCAGCCAAGATGGAAAAGGGCGGGAAAAACTGTTTTTT.